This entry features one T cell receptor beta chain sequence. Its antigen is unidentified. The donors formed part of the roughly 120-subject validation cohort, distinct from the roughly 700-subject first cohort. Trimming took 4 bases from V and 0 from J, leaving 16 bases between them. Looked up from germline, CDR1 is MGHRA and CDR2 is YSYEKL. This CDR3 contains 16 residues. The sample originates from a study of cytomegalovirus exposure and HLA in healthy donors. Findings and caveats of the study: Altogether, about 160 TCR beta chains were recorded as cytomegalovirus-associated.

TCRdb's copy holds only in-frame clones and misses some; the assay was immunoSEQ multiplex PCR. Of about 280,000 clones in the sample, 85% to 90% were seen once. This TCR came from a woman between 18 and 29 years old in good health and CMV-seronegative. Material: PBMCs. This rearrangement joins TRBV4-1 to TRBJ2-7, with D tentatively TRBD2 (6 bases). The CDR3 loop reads CASSPTEGSRSYEQYF. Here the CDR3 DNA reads TGCGCCAGCAGCCCAACGGAGGGCAGTCGCTCCTACGAGCAGTACTTC.